This note documents a single T cell receptor beta chain sequence. Its antigen is as yet unknown. These data originate in a study of shared clonotypes between healthy human individuals. General observations from the study: What naive subsets generally showed was a larger estimated richness than memory subsets showed. Collection of samples was limited to blood; tissue repertoires likely differ.

This CDR3 contains 18 residues. V lost 7 bases, J lost 4 bases, and 19 bases stayed unmatched. The germline gives CDR1 SGHAT, CDR2 FQNNGV. Produced via immunoSEQ multiplex PCR; TCRdb's table is partial and in-frame only. The sample yields a few million clones, 90% to 95% seen once. Sequences were obtained from naive CD4+ T cells sorted from blood. This sample's subset: CD45RA+ positively selected. This receptor was taken from a man aged 18 to 35 in good health. The rearrangement uses TRBV11-2 and TRBJ2-1, with 7 bases identical to TRBD1. CDR3 coding DNA: TGTGCCAGCACCCCGGGACGGGCAGGGGGTAGGGTATACAATGAGCAGTTCTTC. It translates to CASTPGRAGGRVYNEQFF.